Listed below are T cell receptor beta chains from one sample, sequenced in a study of Graves' ophthalmopathy and Graves' hyperthyroidism. TCRdb ran MiXCR on the multiplex PCR reads and lists one entry per CDR3 protein. The table shows 200,000 to 250,000 distinct CDR3 sequences, with roughly 21% occurring only once. The sample taken for sequencing was peripheral blood. The receptor source for this set is a woman in her forties or fifties with Graves' ophthalmopathy. Both conserved end residues are part of each CDR3. A D gene is named only where the DNA matches it firmly. A clone size is listed for some rows: how often the clone was seen (once, few, many), or a class if it is expanded.

v_call	d_call	clone_size	j_call	cdr3_aa	cdr3_nt
TRBV20-1	NA	many	TRBJ2-7	CSVVEDYEQYF	TGCAGTGTGGTGGAGGACTACGAGCAGTACTTC
TRBV7-2	NA	many	TRBJ1-1	CASSLLGRGAFF	TGTGCCAGCAGCTTACTAGGTCGAGGGGCTTTCTTT
TRBV6-1	NA	NA	TRBJ1-2	CASSEAWGGVSGYNF	TGTGCCAGCAGTGAAGCGTGGGGGGGAGTCAGTGGCTACAACTTC
TRBV27	NA	many	TRBJ2-7	CASSFGGGPYEQYF	TGTGCCAGCAGTTTCGGGGGAGGCCCCTACGAGCAGTACTTC
TRBV5-5	NA	NA	TRBJ1-5	CASSRERGQPQHF	TGTGCCAGCAGCCGAGAAAGGGGTCAGCCCCAGCATTTT
TRBV5-1	NA	many	TRBJ1-1	CASSFIEGGSTEAFF	TGCGCCAGCAGCTTTATTGAGGGCGGGAGCACTGAAGCTTTCTTT
TRBV6-5	TRBD1	many	TRBJ2-5	CASSTGQQETQYF	TGTGCCAGCAGTACGGGACAGCAAGAGACCCAGTACTTC
TRBV2	NA	many	TRBJ1-5	CASSEEGIQPQHF	TGTGCCAGCAGTGAAGAGGGGATTCAGCCCCAGCATTTT
TRBV6-5	NA	NA	TRBJ2-6	CASSYSGGANVLTF	TGTGCCAGCAGTTACTCCGGCGGGGCCAACGTCCTGACTTTC
TRBV27	TRBD1	many	TRBJ2-5	CASRGTVQETQYF	TGTGCCAGCAGGGGGACAGTCCAAGAGACCCAGTACTTC
TRBV6-2/TRBV6-3	TRBD2	NA	TRBJ2-7	CASSYDRLAGAAYEQYF	TGTGCCAGCAGTTACGATCGCCTAGCGGGAGCGGCCTACGAGCAGTACTTC
TRBV11-3	TRBD1	many	TRBJ2-2	CASSLATGGAGELFF	TGTGCCAGCAGCTTAGCGACAGGGGGGGCCGGGGAGCTGTTTTTT
TRBV6-1	NA	NA	TRBJ2-7	CASSEREHVEQYF	TGTGCCAGCAGTGAACGGGAGCACGTCGAGCAGTACTTC
TRBV12-3/TRBV12-4	TRBD1	few	TRBJ1-2	CASSFTLDRASNGKGYIF	TGTGCCAGCAGTTTTACCCTGGACAGGGCATCGAACGGGAAAGGCTACATCTTC
TRBV5-5	NA	NA	TRBJ1-1	CASSRWGTSGVAFF	TGTGCCAGCAGCCGTTGGGGGACTTCAGGTGTAGCTTTCTTT
TRBV20-1	NA	many	TRBJ1-2	CSASDNNYGYTF	TGCAGTGCTAGCGACAACAACTATGGCTACACCTTC
TRBV4-1	TRBD1	many	TRBJ1-2	CASSQEEGQGLYGYTF	TGCGCCAGCAGCCAAGAAGAGGGACAGGGTCTCTATGGCTACACCTTC
TRBV28	NA	NA	TRBJ1-5	CASRWALGNQPQHF	TGTGCCAGCAGGTGGGCGCTTGGCAATCAGCCCCAGCATTTT
TRBV28	TRBD2	many	TRBJ2-5	CASSDPGLAGGGTQYF	TGTGCCAGCAGCGATCCGGGACTAGCGGGAGGAGGGACCCAGTACTTC
TRBV12-3/TRBV12-4	NA	many	TRBJ2-6	CASSSTSSGANVLTF	TGTGCCAGCAGTAGCACGAGCTCTGGGGCCAACGTCCTGACTTTC
TRBV20-1	NA	many	TRBJ2-4	CSAQEVQAKNIQYF	TGCAGTGCCCAAGAGGTGCAGGCCAAAAACATTCAGTACTTC
TRBV6-2/TRBV6-3	NA	many	TRBJ2-7	CASSSPGTLSWGSYEQYF	TGTGCCAGCAGTTCACCCGGGACTCTCTCATGGGGCTCCTACGAGCAGTACTTC
TRBV2	NA	many	TRBJ1-1	CASSEVPGAFF	TGTGCCAGCAGTGAAGTTCCGGGGGCTTTCTTT
TRBV7-9	NA	few	TRBJ1-1	CASSSPSDHTEAFF	TGTGCCAGCAGCTCCCCCTCGGACCACACTGAAGCTTTCTTT
TRBV6-1	NA	few	TRBJ2-5	CASTPTRRRGTQYF	TGTGCCAGCACCCCAACGCGAAGAAGGGGGACCCAGTACTTC
TRBV12-3/TRBV12-4	NA	NA	TRBJ2-4	CASSRWRDPSLAKNIQYF	TGTGCCAGCAGTCGTTGGCGGGACCCCTCCTTAGCCAAAAACATTCAGTACTTC
TRBV12-3/TRBV12-4	NA	NA	TRBJ1-2	CASSPTESYGYTF	TGTGCCAGCTCACCAACAGAGAGCTATGGCTACACCTTC
TRBV27	TRBD2	few	TRBJ2-2	CATRRAGGTGELFF	TGTGCCACCCGTAGGGCGGGAGGTACCGGGGAGCTGTTTTTT
TRBV10-3	NA	few	TRBJ2-7	CAISEPVGTSSYEQYF	TGTGCCATCAGTGAGCCCGTGGGGACTTCTTCCTACGAGCAGTACTTC
TRBV28	TRBD2	many	TRBJ2-7	CASSPLAGAPGVVSYEQYF	TGTGCCAGCAGTCCCCTAGCGGGAGCACCGGGGGTAGTCTCCTACGAGCAGTACTTC
TRBV27	NA	NA	TRBJ1-2	CASKGIGWVGGYTF	TGTGCCAGCAAGGGGATTGGTTGGGTTGGTGGCTACACCTTC
TRBV20-1	NA	many	TRBJ2-5	CSARAPTAQETQYF	TGCAGTGCTAGGGCACCGACAGCTCAAGAGACCCAGTACTTC
TRBV27	TRBD1	NA	TRBJ2-7	CASSVSLPGQGPYEQYF	TGTGCCAGCAGTGTCTCCCTCCCGGGACAGGGACCCTACGAGCAGTACTTC
TRBV6-2/TRBV6-3	TRBD2	NA	TRBJ2-5	CASEGLAGGGETQYF	TGTGCCAGCGAGGGACTAGCGGGCGGGGGAGAGACCCAGTACTTC
TRBV2	NA	many	TRBJ1-5	CASTLQGPANQPQHF	TGTGCCAGCACCCTCCAGGGCCCCGCCAATCAGCCCCAGCATTTT
TRBV15	NA	many	TRBJ2-6	CATSPRMSGANVLTF	TGTGCCACCAGCCCTCGTATGTCTGGGGCCAACGTCCTGACTTTC
TRBV10-3	NA	few	TRBJ2-6	CAIRPGEANFFSGANVLTF	TGTGCCATCAGACCCGGAGAAGCAAACTTTTTCTCTGGGGCCAACGTCCTGACTTTC
TRBV6-5	NA	few	TRBJ1-2	CASSYAWNNYGYTF	TGTGCCAGCAGTTACGCGTGGAATAACTATGGCTACACCTTC
TRBV6-1	NA	NA	TRBJ1-5	CASRRVDGSQPQHF	TGTGCCAGCCGGAGGGTAGACGGCAGCCAGCCCCAGCATTTT
TRBV5-1	NA	few	TRBJ2-5	CASSSLRGRETQYF	TGCGCCAGCAGCTCCCTGCGGGGTCGGGAGACCCAGTACTTC
TRBV19	NA	NA	TRBJ1-1	CASSPRDGGWTEAFF	TGTGCCAGTAGTCCCCGGGACGGCGGATGGACTGAAGCTTTCTTT
TRBV20-1	TRBD1	many	TRBJ1-2	CSATPGTGVYGYTF	TGCAGTGCGACCCCCGGGACAGGAGTCTATGGCTACACCTTC
TRBV30	NA	NA	TRBJ2-7	CAWSVVNEQYF	TGTGCCTGGAGTGTTGTGAACGAGCAGTACTTC
TRBV5-1	NA	NA	TRBJ1-1	CASSFYGQNTEAFF	TGCGCCAGCAGCTTTTACGGACAGAACACTGAAGCTTTCTTT
TRBV5-1	TRBD1	many	TRBJ1-3	CASSPGTGPETGNTIYF	TGCGCCAGCAGCCCCGGGACAGGGCCTGAGACTGGAAACACCATATATTTT
TRBV27	TRBD1	many	TRBJ1-1	CASSSSTGVAFF	TGTGCCAGCAGCTCCTCCACAGGGGTAGCTTTCTTT
TRBV3-1	TRBD1	many	TRBJ2-5	CASSSTGGETQYF	TGTGCCAGCAGCTCGACAGGGGGGGAGACCCAGTACTTC
TRBV18	NA	NA	TRBJ1-1	CASSPPNRKNTEAFF	TGTGCCAGCTCACCACCTAATAGGAAGAACACTGAAGCTTTCTTT
TRBV6-1	TRBD1	NA	TRBJ1-2	CASTRQGFGYTF	TGTGCCAGCACAAGACAGGGATTTGGCTACACCTTC
TRBV28	TRBD2	many	TRBJ2-7	CASSSTSGRYGYEQYF	TGTGCCAGCAGTTCAACTAGCGGGAGGTATGGATACGAGCAGTACTTC
TRBV12-5	NA	NA	TRBJ1-1	CASGGGTEAFF	TGTGCTAGTGGAGGGGGCACTGAAGCTTTCTTT
TRBV11-2	TRBD1	NA	TRBJ1-4	CASSVNRGPREKLFF	TGTGCCAGCAGCGTAAACAGGGGGCCCCGGGAAAAACTGTTTTTT
TRBV7-2	NA	many	TRBJ2-5	CASSLVGYPGTQYF	TGTGCCAGCAGCTTAGTAGGCTATCCGGGGACCCAGTACTTC
TRBV20-1	NA	few	TRBJ2-2	CSARVGGNTGELFF	TGCAGTGCTAGAGTAGGGGGGAACACCGGGGAGCTGTTTTTT
TRBV9	TRBD1	many	TRBJ2-4	CASSGAGGNIQYF	TGTGCCAGCAGCGGCGCAGGGGGAAACATTCAGTACTTC
TRBV4-1	NA	many	TRBJ2-7	CASSQETETNYYEQYF	TGCGCCAGCAGCCAAGAGACAGAAACAAATTACTACGAGCAGTACTTC
TRBV5-1	NA	few	TRBJ1-1	CASSGEWGNTEAFF	TGCGCCAGCAGCGGGGAATGGGGGAACACTGAAGCTTTCTTT